This T cell receptor (beta chain) was found in a study of CD8 T cells in ankylosing spondylitis. V was cut by 2 bases and J by 4 bases, with 14 bases left in between. The CDR3 sequence is 14 residues long. The V gene's germline CDR1 is GTSNPN and CDR2 SVGIG (reference sequence). Worth noting for this clonotype: The antigen is undetermined.

One entry per CDR3 protein, called by TCRdb with MiXCR from the 5' RACE reads. Of a few hundred thousand distinct CDR3 sequences in the sample, around 22% were seen once. Study-level points and caveats: Blood of patients with ankylosing spondylitis appeared to be characterized by a TCR beta motif of several highly homologous variants. The clones that were linked to disease were reported to be significantly enriched in matched synovial fluid samples from ankylosing spondylitis patients.

This sequence was found in a male donor with ankylosing spondylitis. V gene TRBV30 combines with J gene TRBJ1-1, with a tentative D call TRBD1 (6 bases). The sample comprised blood, either unsorted or a sorted T cell fraction (not recorded which). CDR3 bases: TGTGCCTGGAGTACTCCACGGGGGCGCACTGAAGCTTTCTTT. It encodes CAWSTPRGRTEAFF. Combining the CDR3 with reference TRBV30 and TRBJ1-1 gives the whole variable domain SQTIHQWPATLVQPVGSPLSLECTVEGTSNPNLYWYRQAAGRGLQLLFYSVGIGQISSEVPQNLSASRPQDRQFILSSKKLLLSDSGFYLCAWSTPRGRTEAFFGQGTRLTVV.